The following is a TCR beta chain sequence with its context. Only in-frame clones appear in the TCRdb table, and some are missing; sequencing was by immunoSEQ multiplex PCR. Of 55,000 to 75,000 clones detected, over 70% appear once; the ten largest clones hold less than 9.5%. The sample belongs to a study of PD-1 blockade in classical Hodgkin lymphoma. The CDR3 spans 15 residues. Germline V gene sequence: CDR1 GTSNPN, CDR2 SVGIG (reference sequence). Deletions cut 0 bases from V and 3 bases from J, with 13 bases between. All patients experienced relapse after autologous stem cell transplantation, and brentuximab vedotin exposure was variable.

V and J are TRBV30 and TRBJ2-3; D tentatively reads TRBD1 or TRBD2 (5 bases each). The receptor's source is a human donor with classical Hodgkin lymphoma. The specimen was peripheral blood mononuclear cells (PBMCs), collected before the second cycle of nivolumab. CDR3 residues: CAWSVAGTGTDTQYF. CDR3 nucleotides: TGTGCCTGGAGTGTGGCAGGGACGGGGACAGATACGCAGTATTTT.